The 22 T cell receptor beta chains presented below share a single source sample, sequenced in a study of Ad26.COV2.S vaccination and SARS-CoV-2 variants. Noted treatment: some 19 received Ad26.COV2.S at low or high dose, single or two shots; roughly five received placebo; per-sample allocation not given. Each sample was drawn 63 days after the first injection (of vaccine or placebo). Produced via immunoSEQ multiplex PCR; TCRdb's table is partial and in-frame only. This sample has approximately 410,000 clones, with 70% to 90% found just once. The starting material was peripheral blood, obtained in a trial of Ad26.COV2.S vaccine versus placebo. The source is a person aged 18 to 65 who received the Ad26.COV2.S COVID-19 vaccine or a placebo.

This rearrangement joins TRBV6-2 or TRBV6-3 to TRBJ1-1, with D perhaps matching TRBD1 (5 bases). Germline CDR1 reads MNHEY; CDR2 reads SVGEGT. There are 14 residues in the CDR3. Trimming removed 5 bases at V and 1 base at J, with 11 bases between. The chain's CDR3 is CASSLRVGNTEAFF. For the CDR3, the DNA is TGTGCCAGCAGTCTCAGGGTTGGGAACACTGAAGCTTTCTTT.

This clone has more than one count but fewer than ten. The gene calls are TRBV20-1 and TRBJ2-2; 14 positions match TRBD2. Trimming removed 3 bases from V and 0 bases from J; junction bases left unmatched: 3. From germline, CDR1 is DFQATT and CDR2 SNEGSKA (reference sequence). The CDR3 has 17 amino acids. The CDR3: CSASGLAGGPNTGELFF. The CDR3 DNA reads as TGCAGTGCTAGTGGACTAGCGGGGGGCCCGAACACCGGGGAGCTGTTTTTT.

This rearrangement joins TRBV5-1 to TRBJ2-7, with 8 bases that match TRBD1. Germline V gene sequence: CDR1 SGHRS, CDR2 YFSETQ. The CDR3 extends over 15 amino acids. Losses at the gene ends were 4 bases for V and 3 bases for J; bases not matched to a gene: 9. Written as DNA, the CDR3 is TGCGCCAGCAGCGGGGGACAGGCGAATTACTACGAGCAGTACTTC. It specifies CASSGGQANYYEQYF.

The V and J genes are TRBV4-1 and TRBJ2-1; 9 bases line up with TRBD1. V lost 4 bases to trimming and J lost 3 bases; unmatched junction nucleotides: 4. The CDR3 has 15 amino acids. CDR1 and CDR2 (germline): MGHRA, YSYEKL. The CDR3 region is CASSRGTGSYNEQFF. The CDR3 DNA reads TGCGCCAGCAGCCGAGGGACAGGGAGCTACAATGAGCAGTTCTTC.

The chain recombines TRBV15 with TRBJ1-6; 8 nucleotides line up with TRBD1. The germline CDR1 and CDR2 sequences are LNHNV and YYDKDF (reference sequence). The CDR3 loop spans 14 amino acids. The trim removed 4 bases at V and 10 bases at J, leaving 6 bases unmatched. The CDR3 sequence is CATSNRDRRSPLHF. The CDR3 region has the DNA TGTGCCACCAGCAACCGGGACAGGAGATCACCCCTCCACTTT.

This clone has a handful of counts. Written as DNA, the CDR3 is TGTGCCAGCGTTCGGGACAGCTCGAACACCGGGGAGCTGTTTTTT. This sequence encodes CASVRDSSNTGELFF. The chain links TRBV2 to TRBJ2-2, with 7 bases lining up with TRBD1. From germline, CDR1 is SNHLY and CDR2 FYNNEI. V lost 8 bases, J lost 0 bases, and 6 bases stayed unmatched. This CDR3 region has 15 residues.

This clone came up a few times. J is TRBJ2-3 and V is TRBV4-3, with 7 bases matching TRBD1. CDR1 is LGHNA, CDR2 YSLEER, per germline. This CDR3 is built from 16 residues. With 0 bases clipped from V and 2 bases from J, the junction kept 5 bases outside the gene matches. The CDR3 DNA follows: TGCGCCAGCAGCCAAGACCGGGACAGATCCACAGATACGCAGTATTTT. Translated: CASSQDRDRSTDTQYF.

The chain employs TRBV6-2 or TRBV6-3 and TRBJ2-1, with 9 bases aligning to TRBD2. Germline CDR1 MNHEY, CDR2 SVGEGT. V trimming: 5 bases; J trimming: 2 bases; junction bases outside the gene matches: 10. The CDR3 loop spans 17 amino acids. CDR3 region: CASSSLYAGGPYNEQFF. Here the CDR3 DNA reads TGTGCCAGCAGTAGCCTTTATGCGGGGGGGCCCTACAATGAGCAGTTCTTC.

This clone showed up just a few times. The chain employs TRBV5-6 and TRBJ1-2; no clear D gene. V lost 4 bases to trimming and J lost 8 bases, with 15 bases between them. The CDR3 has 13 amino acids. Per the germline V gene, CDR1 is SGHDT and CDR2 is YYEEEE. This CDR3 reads CASSTDFWGGYTF. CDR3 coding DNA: TGTGCCAGCAGCACGGATTTCTGGGGAGGCTACACCTTC. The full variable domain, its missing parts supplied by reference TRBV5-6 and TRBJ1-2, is DAGVTQSPTHLIKTRGQQVTLRCSPKSGHDTVSWYQQALGQGPQFIFQYYEEEERQRGNFPDRFSGHQFPNYSSELNVNALLLGDSALYLCASSTDFWGGYTFGSGTRLTVV.

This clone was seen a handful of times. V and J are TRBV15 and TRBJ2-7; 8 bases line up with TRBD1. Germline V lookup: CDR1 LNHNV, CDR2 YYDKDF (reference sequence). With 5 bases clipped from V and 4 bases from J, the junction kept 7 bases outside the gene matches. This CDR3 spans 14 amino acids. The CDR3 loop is CATSGQTGEYEQYF. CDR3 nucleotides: TGTGCCACCAGCGGTCAGACAGGGGAATACGAGCAGTACTTC.

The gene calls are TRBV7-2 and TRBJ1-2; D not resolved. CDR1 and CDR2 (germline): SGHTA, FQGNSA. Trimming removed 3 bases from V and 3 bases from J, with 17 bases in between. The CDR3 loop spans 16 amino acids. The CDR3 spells CASSLQSRTLYYGYTF. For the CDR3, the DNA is TGTGCCAGCAGCTTGCAGTCTAGGACCTTATACTATGGCTACACCTTC.

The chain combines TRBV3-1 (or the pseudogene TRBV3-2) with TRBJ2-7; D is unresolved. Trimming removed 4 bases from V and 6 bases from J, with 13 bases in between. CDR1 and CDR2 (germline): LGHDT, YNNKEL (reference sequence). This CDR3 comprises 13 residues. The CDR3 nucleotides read TGTGCCAGCAGCCCGAACTTCCTGAGCGAGCAGTACTTC. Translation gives CASSPNFLSEQYF.

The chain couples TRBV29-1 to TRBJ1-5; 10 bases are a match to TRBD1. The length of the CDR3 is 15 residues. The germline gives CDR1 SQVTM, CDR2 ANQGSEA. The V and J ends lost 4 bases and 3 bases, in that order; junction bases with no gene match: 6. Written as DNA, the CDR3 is TGCAGCGTTGTAATGACAGGGGGCATCAATCAGCCCCAGCATTTT. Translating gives CSVVMTGGINQPQHF.

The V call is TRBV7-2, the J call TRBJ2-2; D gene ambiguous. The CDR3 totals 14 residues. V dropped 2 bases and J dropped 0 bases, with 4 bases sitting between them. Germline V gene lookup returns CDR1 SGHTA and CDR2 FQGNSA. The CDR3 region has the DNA TGTGCCAGCAGCTTACTGACGAACACCGGGGAGCTGTTTTTT. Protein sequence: CASSLLTNTGELFF.

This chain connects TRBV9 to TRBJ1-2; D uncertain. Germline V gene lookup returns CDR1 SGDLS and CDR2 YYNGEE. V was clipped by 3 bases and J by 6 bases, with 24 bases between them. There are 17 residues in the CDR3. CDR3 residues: CASSGPTADIFGNGYTF. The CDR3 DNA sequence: TGTGCCAGCAGCGGCCCTACGGCGGATATTTTTGGAAATGGCTACACCTTC.

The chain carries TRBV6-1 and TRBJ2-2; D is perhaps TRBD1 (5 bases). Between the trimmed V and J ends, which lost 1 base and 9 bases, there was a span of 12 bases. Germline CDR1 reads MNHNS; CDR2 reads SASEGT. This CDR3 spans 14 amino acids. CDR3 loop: CASSEGQGSRELFF. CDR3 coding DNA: TGTGCCAGCAGTGAAGGGCAGGGAAGCAGGGAGCTGTTTTTT.

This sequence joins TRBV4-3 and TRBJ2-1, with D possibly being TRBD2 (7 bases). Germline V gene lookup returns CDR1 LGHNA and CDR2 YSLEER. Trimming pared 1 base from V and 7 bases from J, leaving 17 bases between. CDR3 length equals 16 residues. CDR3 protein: CASSQVGGGDSNEQFF. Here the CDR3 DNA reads TGCGCCAGCAGCCAAGTTGGGGGGGGCGATTCAAATGAGCAGTTCTTC.

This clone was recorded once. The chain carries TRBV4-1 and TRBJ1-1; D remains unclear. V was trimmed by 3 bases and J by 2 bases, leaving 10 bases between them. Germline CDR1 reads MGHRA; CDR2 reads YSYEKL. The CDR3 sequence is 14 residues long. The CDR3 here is CASSQYSTNTEAFF. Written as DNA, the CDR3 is TGCGCCAGCAGCCAGTACTCCACTAACACTGAAGCTTTCTTT.

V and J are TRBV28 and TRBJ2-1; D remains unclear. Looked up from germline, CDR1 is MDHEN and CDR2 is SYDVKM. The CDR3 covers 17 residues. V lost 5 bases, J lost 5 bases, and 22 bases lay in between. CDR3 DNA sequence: TGTGCCAGCAGTCTCCTATCGACCCCCTCCGCCCACAATGAGCAGTTCTTC. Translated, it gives CASSLLSTPSAHNEQFF.

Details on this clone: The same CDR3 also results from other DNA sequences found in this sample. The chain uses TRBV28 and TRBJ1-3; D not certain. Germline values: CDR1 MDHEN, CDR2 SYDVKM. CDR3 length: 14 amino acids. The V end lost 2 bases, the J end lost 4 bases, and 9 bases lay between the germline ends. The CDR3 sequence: CASSLRVSGNTIYF. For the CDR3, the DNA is TGTGCCAGCAGTTTAAGGGTCTCCGGAAACACCATATATTTT.

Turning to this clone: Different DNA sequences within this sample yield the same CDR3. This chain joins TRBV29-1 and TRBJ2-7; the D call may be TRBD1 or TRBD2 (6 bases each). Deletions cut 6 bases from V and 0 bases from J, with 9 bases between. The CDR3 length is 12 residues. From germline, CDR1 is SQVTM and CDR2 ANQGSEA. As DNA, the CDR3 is TGCAGCGTCGGGGGCAGCTCCTACGAGCAGTACTTC. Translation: CSVGGSSYEQYF.

The CDR3 nucleotides read TGTGCCAGCTCAGAGGACAGGAACTATGGCTACACCTTC. Amino acid sequence: CASSEDRNYGYTF. This chain joins TRBV18 and TRBJ1-2, with 7 bases identical to TRBD1. The CDR3 is made up of 13 amino acids. Germline V lookup: CDR1 KGHSH, CDR2 LQKENI. Trimming removed 5 bases from V and 2 bases from J; junction bases left unmatched: 2.